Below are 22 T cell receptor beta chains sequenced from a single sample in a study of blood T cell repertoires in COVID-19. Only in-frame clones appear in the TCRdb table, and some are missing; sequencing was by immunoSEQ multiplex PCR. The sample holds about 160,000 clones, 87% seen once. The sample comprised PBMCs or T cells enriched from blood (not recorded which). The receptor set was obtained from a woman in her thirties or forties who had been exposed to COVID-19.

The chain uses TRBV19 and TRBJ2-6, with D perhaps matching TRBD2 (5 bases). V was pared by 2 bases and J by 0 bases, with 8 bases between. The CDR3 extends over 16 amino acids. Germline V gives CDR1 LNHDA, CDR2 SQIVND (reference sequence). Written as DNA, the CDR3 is TGTGCCAGTAGTATATCGGGAAACTCTGGGGCCAACGTCCTGACTTTC. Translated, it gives CASSISGNSGANVLTF.

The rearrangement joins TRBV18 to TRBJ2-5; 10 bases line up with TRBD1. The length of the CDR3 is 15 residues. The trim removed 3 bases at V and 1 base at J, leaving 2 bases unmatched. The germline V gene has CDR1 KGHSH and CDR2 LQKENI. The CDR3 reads CASSPRQGAQETQYF. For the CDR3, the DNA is TGTGCCAGCTCACCTCGACAGGGGGCCCAAGAGACCCAGTACTTC.

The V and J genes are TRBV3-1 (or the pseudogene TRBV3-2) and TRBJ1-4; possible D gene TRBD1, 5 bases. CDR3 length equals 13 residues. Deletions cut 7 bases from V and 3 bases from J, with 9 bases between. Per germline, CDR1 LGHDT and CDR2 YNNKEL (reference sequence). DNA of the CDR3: TGTGCCAGCACACCAGGGTCTAATGAAAAACTGTTTTTT. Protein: CASTPGSNEKLFF.

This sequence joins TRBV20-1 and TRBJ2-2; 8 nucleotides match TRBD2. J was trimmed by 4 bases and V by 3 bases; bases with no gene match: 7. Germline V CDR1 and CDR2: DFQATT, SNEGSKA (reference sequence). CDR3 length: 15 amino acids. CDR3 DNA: TGCAGTGCTAGTAGGTTCGCGGGGGGCACCGGGGAGCTGTTTTTT. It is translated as CSASRFAGGTGELFF.

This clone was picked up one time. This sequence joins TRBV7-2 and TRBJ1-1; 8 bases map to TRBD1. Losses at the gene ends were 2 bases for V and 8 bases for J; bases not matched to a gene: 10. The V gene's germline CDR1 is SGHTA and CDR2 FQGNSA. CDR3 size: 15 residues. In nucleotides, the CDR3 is TGTGCCAGCAGCTTATCTAGACAGGGGCGAGGAGAAGCTTTCTTT. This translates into CASSLSRQGRGEAFF.

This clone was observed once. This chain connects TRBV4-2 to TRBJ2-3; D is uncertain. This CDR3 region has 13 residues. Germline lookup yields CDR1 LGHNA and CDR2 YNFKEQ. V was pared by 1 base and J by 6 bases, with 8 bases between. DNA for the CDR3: TGTGCCAGCAGCCAAGGAGGCGGTGATACGCAGTATTTT. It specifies CASSQGGGDTQYF.

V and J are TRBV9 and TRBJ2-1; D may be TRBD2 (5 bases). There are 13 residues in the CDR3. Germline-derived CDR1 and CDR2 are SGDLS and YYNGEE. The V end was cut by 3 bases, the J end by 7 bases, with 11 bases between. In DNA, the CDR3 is TGTGCCAGCAGCGCCGGACTCGGGAATGAGCAGTTCTTC. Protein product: CASSAGLGNEQFF.

The CDR3 here is CASSMVSGGYLSYNEQFF. The CDR3 region has the DNA TGTGCCAGTAGTATGGTCAGCGGGGGTTACCTCTCCTACAATGAGCAGTTCTTC. This chain joins TRBV19 and TRBJ2-1; the match to TRBD2 covers 8 bases. The trim removed 3 bases at V and 0 bases at J, leaving 10 bases unmatched. The CDR3 is made up of 18 amino acids. Germline assignment: CDR1 LNHDA and CDR2 SQIVND (reference sequence).

Here the CDR3 reads CASSLTPGGGYTF. CDR3 in DNA: TGTGCCAGCAGCTTAACGCCGGGGGGTGGCTACACCTTC. The chain is built from TRBV7-3 and TRBJ1-2; a possible D gene is TRBD1 (5 bases). Germline CDR1 reads SGHTA; CDR2 reads FQGTGA. CDR3 length: 13 amino acids. V was cut by 0 bases and J by 7 bases, with 9 bases left in between.

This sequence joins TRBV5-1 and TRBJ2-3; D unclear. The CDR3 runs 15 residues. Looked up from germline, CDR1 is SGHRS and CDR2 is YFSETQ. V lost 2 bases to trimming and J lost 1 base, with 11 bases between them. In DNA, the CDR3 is TGCGCCAGCAGCTTAAAAGCTATTGGCACAGATACGCAGTATTTT. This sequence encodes CASSLKAIGTDTQYF. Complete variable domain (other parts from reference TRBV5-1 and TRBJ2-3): KAGVTQTPRYLIKTRGQQVTLSCSPISGHRSVSWYQQTPGQGLQFLFEYFSETQRNKGNFPGRFSGRQFSNSRSEMNVSTLELGDSALYLCASSLKAIGTDTQYFGPGTRLTVL.

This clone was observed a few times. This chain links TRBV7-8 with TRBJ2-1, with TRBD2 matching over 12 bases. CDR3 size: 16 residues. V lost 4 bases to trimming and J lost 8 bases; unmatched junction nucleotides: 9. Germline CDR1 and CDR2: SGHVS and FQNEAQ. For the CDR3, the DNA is TGTGCCAGCAGCTGGGGCCCTAGCGGGAGGGCCTATGAGCAGTTCTTC. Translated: CASSWGPSGRAYEQFF.

DNA of the CDR3: TGTGCCAGCAGTCCGCGGGGTTATGGCTACACCTTC. Translation: CASSPRGYGYTF. The chain joins TRBV12-3 or TRBV12-4 to TRBJ1-2; D unresolved. Trimming took off 5 bases at V and 5 bases at J, with 9 bases between the two ends. This CDR3 is 12 amino acids long.

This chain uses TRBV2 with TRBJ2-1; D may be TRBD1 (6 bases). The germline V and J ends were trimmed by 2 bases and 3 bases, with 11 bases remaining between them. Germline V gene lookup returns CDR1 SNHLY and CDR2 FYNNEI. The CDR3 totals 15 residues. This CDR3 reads CASSERDNLYNEQFF. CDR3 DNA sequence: TGTGCCAGCAGTGAAAGGGACAACCTCTACAATGAGCAGTTCTTC.

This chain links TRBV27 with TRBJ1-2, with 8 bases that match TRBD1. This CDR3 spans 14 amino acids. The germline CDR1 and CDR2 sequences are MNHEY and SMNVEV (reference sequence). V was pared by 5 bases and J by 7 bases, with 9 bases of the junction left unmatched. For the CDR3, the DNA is TGTGCCAGCAGTATCTCCGGGACAGGATTTGGCTACACCTTC. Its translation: CASSISGTGFGYTF.

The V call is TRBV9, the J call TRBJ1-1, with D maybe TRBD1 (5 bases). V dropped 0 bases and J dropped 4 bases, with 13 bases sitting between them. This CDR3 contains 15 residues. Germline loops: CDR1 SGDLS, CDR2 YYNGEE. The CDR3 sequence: CASSVEGRDSTEAFF. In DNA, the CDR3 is TGTGCCAGCAGCGTAGAGGGGAGGGATAGCACTGAAGCTTTCTTT.

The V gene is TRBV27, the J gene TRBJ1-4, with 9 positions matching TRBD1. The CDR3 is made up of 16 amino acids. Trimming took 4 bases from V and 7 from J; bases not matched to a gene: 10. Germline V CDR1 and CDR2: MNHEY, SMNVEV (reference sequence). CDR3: CASSSLTGTGIEKLFF. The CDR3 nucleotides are TGTGCCAGCAGTTCACTCACCGGGACAGGGATTGAAAAACTGTTTTTT.

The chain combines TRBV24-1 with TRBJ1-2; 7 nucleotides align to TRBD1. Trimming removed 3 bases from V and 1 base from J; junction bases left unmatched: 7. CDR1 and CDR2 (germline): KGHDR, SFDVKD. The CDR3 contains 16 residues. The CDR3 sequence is CATSDPRQGNNYGYTF. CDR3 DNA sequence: TGTGCCACCAGTGATCCACGACAGGGTAATAACTATGGCTACACCTTC.

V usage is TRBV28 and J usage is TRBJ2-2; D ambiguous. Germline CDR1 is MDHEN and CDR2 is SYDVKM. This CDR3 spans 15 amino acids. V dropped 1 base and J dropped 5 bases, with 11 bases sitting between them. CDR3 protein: CASSLLGSGTGELFF. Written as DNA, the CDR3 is TGTGCCAGCAGTTTATTAGGTTCGGGTACCGGGGAGCTGTTTTTT.

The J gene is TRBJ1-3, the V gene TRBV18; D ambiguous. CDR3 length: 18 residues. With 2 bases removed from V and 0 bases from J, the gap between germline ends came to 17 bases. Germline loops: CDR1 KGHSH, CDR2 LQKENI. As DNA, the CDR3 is TGTGCCAGCTCACCATGGGAGGGAAACCCTCTCTCTGGAAACACCATATATTTT. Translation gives CASSPWEGNPLSGNTIYF.

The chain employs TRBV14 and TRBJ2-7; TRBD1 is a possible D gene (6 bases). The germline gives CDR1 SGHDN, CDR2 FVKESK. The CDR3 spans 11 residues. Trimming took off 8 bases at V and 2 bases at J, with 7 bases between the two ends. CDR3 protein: CASGQTYEQYF. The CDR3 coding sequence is TGTGCCAGCGGACAGACCTACGAGCAGTACTTC.

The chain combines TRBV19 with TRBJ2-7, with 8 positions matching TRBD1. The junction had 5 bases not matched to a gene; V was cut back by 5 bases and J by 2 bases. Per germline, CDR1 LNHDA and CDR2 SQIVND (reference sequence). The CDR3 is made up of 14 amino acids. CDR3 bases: TGTGCCAGTAGTCCTAGGACAGGGACCTACGAGCAGTACTTC. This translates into CASSPRTGTYEQYF.

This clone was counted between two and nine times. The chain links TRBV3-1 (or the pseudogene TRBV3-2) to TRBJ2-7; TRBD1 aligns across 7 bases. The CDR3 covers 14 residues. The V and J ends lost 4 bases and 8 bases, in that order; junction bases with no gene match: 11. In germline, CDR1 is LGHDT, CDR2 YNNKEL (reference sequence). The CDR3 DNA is TGTGCCAGCAGCCCACTGGACAGGCCAAATAAGCAGTACTTC. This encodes CASSPLDRPNKQYF.